These 3 T cell receptor beta chains were all obtained from the same sample, sequenced in a study of T cells in Graves' hyperthyroidism and ophthalmopathy. Regions amplified from RNA transcripts were the TCR beta CDR3 regions. Initially, a first-round RT-PCR of the TCR CDR3 employed the HTBI primer set. Using its own MiXCR run on the multiplex PCR reads, TCRdb lists one record per CDR3 protein. The table lists 490,000 or so distinct CDR3 sequences, approximately 23% of them singletons. Sequencing used blood. The receptors originated from a woman aged 70-85 years with Graves' ophthalmopathy.

This clonotype was observed at least ten times. The chain combines TRBV6-2 or TRBV6-3 with TRBJ1-1; tentatively, D is TRBD1 (5 bases). V was cut by 6 bases and J by 7 bases, with 12 bases left in between. Germline assignment: CDR1 MNHEY and CDR2 SVGEGT. The CDR3 contains 12 residues. CDR3 region: CASSPRGIEAFF. The CDR3 nucleotides read TGTGCCAGCAGCCCGAGGGGTATTGAAGCTTTCTTT.

This clonotype has more than one count but fewer than ten. This sequence joins TRBV6-1 and TRBJ1-2, with TRBD1 matching 10 bases. Germline CDR1 and CDR2: MNHNS and SASEGT. This CDR3 spans 14 amino acids. The V and J ends lost 7 bases and 4 bases, in that order; junction bases with no gene match: 6. The DNA for the CDR3 is TGTGCCAGCATACCGACAGGGGGCGGCTATGGCTACACCTTC. It encodes CASIPTGGGYGYTF.

The chain is built from TRBV29-1 and TRBJ2-1, with 9 bases lining up with TRBD2. Germline V gene lookup returns CDR1 SQVTM and CDR2 ANQGSEA. J lost 7 bases, V lost 6 bases, and 7 bases had no gene match. The CDR3 is 13 amino acids. The CDR3, as DNA: TGCAGCGTGCTAGCGGGATTATTGAATGAGCAGTTCTTC. Protein sequence: CSVLAGLLNEQFF.